The 31 T cell receptor beta chains below come from one sample, sequenced in a study of HIV-infected children after antiretroviral therapy interruption. A 3' RACE protocol on RNA, with unique molecular identifiers, produced the TCR library. TCRdb called the 3' RACE reads again in MiXCR, with one record for every CDR3 protein. The table includes about 89,000 distinct CDR3 sequences, around 6.9% detected once. Treatment reported: PENTA 11 planned treatment interruption arm or continuous ART arm. The sample here was CD45RA+ CD4+ T cells from PBMCs, pooled from several time points, taken from a donor given antiretroviral therapy, either interrupted or continuous. The subset: naive CD4+ CD45RA+ CD45RO- T cells. These receptors were obtained from a pool of human donors with HIV.

The chain joins TRBV12-3 or TRBV12-4 to TRBJ1-1; D uncertain. The CDR3 length is 19 residues. Trimming cost V 6 bases and J 1 base, with 27 bases left between them. Here the CDR3 reads CASSQTKLKAGPRNTEAFF. The CDR3 coding sequence is TGTGCCAGCAGCCAAACGAAATTAAAAGCCGGGCCCCGGAACACTGAAGCTTTCTTT.

In this sample, this clonotype turned up many times. The chain has TRBV24-1 and TRBJ2-7; perhaps TRBD1 as D (6 bases). CDR3 length: 13 amino acids. Germline V lookup: CDR1 KGHDR, CDR2 SFDVKD. Trimming pared 4 bases from V and 3 bases from J, leaving 9 bases between. As DNA, the CDR3 is TGTGCCACCAGTGACTACAGGGACTACGAGCAGTACTTC. Its translation: CATSDYRDYEQYF.

This clonotype was seen repeatedly, ten times or more. The genes are TRBV7-3 and TRBJ2-3; D remains ambiguous. The CDR3 extends over 13 amino acids. V was trimmed by 5 bases and J by 6 bases, leaving 12 bases between them. Per the germline V gene, CDR1 is SGHTA and CDR2 is FQGTGA. The CDR3 protein is CASSPPGHDTQYF. The DNA for the CDR3 is TGTGCCAGCAGCCCTCCGGGCCACGATACGCAGTATTTT.

This clonotype showed up many times. This chain uses TRBV27 with TRBJ1-4, with a weak D call TRBD1 (6 bases). In germline, CDR1 is MNHEY, CDR2 SMNVEV (reference sequence). V was clipped by 6 bases and J by 3 bases, with 11 bases between them. This CDR3 comprises 14 residues. CDR3 loop: CASRLQGSNEKLFF. The CDR3 DNA follows: TGTGCCAGCAGGTTACAGGGTTCTAATGAAAAACTGTTTTTT.

In this sample, this clonotype turned up many times. The chain uses TRBV20-1 and TRBJ1-5; TRBD1 matches at 8 bases. The CDR3 is 14 residues long. CDR1 is DFQATT, CDR2 SNEGSKA, per germline (reference sequence). V lost 1 base to trimming and J lost 2 bases; unmatched junction nucleotides: 1. Here the CDR3 DNA reads TGCAGTGCTAGAGCAGGGGGCGGCAATCAGCCCCAGCATTTT. It is translated as CSARAGGGNQPQHF.

This clonotype was observed many times. This chain connects TRBV6-5 to TRBJ2-1; D gene uncertain. The CDR3 runs to 15 residues. Germline V CDR1 and CDR2: MNHEY, SVGAGI. V lost 6 bases to trimming and J lost 5 bases, with 17 bases between them. The CDR3 DNA is TGTGCCAGCAGCCCCCAGCTGATGGGTAACAATGAGCAGTTCTTC. It translates to CASSPQLMGNNEQFF.

In its sample, this clonotype was seen many times. The gene calls are TRBV11-2 and TRBJ2-7, with 7 positions matching TRBD1. The V and J ends lost 7 bases and 3 bases, in that order; junction bases with no gene match: 6. The CDR3 consists of 13 residues. Per the germline V gene, CDR1 is SGHAT and CDR2 is FQNNGV. The CDR3 coding sequence is TGTGCCAGCACCACGGGACAGATCTACGAGCAGTACTTC. Translating gives CASTTGQIYEQYF.

There are a few counts of this clonotype. The genes are TRBV24-1 and TRBJ2-1, with 11 positions matching TRBD2. The germline V gene encodes CDR1 KGHDR and CDR2 SFDVKD. V trimming: 2 bases; J trimming: 0 bases; junction bases outside the gene matches: 8. The length of the CDR3 is 19 residues. In nucleotides, the CDR3 is TGTGCCACCAGTGATTCGACTAGCGGGGAGGCTAGCTCCTACAATGAGCAGTTCTTC. Translated, it gives CATSDSTSGEASSYNEQFF.

This clonotype was counted ten times or more. The chain couples TRBV28 to TRBJ2-7; TRBD1 aligns across 8 bases. The trim removed 5 bases at V and 3 bases at J, leaving 6 bases unmatched. This CDR3 has 14 residues. Germline lookup yields CDR1 MDHEN and CDR2 SYDVKM. The CDR3 DNA reads TGTGCCAGCAGTCACAGGGGGAAAAGCTACGAGCAGTACTTC. It is translated as CASSHRGKSYEQYF.

In this sample, this clonotype turned up many times. This rearrangement joins TRBV20-1 to TRBJ2-2, with 8 bases that match TRBD2. The ends lost 3 bases at V and 4 bases at J; junction bases unmatched: 7. The CDR3 spans 15 residues. The germline V gene has CDR1 DFQATT and CDR2 SNEGSKA (reference sequence). CDR3 amino acids: CSARSSGRSTGELFF. The CDR3 DNA sequence: TGCAGTGCTAGGTCGAGCGGGAGAAGCACCGGGGAGCTGTTTTTT.

The table lists this clonotype with many counts. The chain has TRBV20-1 and TRBJ2-3; 10 nucleotides match TRBD2. The CDR3 covers 15 residues. Trimming cost V 5 bases and J 0 bases; bases outside gene matches: 5. Germline V gene lookup returns CDR1 DFQATT and CDR2 SNEGSKA (reference sequence). The CDR3 DNA reads as TGCAGTGCTTTTGGACTAGCGGATAGCACAGATACGCAGTATTTT. This codes for CSAFGLADSTDTQYF.

The chain recombines TRBV6-5 with TRBJ2-7, with no clear D. The CDR3 is 11 amino acids. The germline V gene encodes CDR1 MNHEY and CDR2 SVGAGI. The V and J ends lost 8 bases and 3 bases respectively, with 8 bases between them. CDR3 in amino acids: CASRDNYEQYF. The CDR3 DNA is TGTGCCAGCCGCGATAACTACGAGCAGTACTTC.

The rearrangement links TRBV4-1 to TRBJ1-5; perhaps TRBD1 as D (5 bases). Germline loops: CDR1 MGHRA, CDR2 YSYEKL. This CDR3 contains 15 residues. Trimming pared 0 bases from V and 7 bases from J, leaving 13 bases between. As DNA, the CDR3 is TGCGCCAGCAGCCAAGATCCGGGGGGGGACCAGCCCCAGCATTTT. Its translation is CASSQDPGGDQPQHF.

This clonotype has at least ten counts. The chain couples TRBV7-9 to TRBJ2-2; 9 bases line up with TRBD1. From germline, CDR1 is SEHNR and CDR2 FQNEAQ (reference sequence). V was pared by 3 bases and J by 5 bases, with 7 bases of the junction left unmatched. This CDR3 has 16 residues. CDR3: CASSLSGQGWTGELFF. The CDR3, as DNA: TGTGCCAGCAGCTTGTCGGGACAGGGTTGGACCGGGGAGCTGTTTTTT.

The rearrangement links TRBV19 to TRBJ1-2; D uncertain. Germline V gene data show CDR1 as LNHDA and CDR2 as SQIVND (reference sequence). The CDR3 loop spans 12 amino acids. V was shortened by 10 bases and J by 4 bases, with 13 bases between the two germline ends. CDR3 sequence: CATLEGSYGYTF. In DNA form, the CDR3 reads TGTGCCACTTTGGAAGGAAGCTATGGCTACACCTTC. Full variable domain (rest looked up from reference TRBV19 and TRBJ1-2): DGGITQSPKYLFRKEGQNVTLSCEQNLNHDAMYWYRQDPGQGLRLIYYSQIVNDFQKGDIAEGYSVSREKKESFPLTVTSAQKNPTAFYLCATLEGSYGYTFGSGTRLTVV.

This clonotype was detected ten times or more. The chain carries TRBV28 and TRBJ2-7; D may be TRBD2 (6 bases). The CDR3 length is 15 residues. V shed 2 bases and J shed 2 bases, with 13 bases lying between them. Germline V lookup: CDR1 MDHEN, CDR2 SYDVKM. The CDR3 is CASSLRRVLPYEQYF. The CDR3 DNA follows: TGTGCCAGCAGTTTAAGGAGGGTCCTTCCCTACGAGCAGTACTTC.

This clonotype was detected ten times or more. The chain employs TRBV6-5 and TRBJ1-1, with D unresolved. The CDR3 has 14 residues. The V end lost 6 bases, the J end lost 0 bases, and 11 bases lay between the germline ends. Germline-derived CDR1 and CDR2 are MNHEY and SVGAGI. CDR3: CASRGVNMNTEAFF. As DNA, the CDR3 is TGTGCCAGCAGGGGAGTAAACATGAACACTGAAGCTTTCTTT.

In its sample, this clonotype was seen many times. This chain's CDR3 is CASSQDDSYEQYF. In DNA, the CDR3 is TGCGCCAGCAGCCAGGACGACTCCTACGAGCAGTACTTC. The rearrangement joins TRBV4-1 to TRBJ2-7; D remains ambiguous. This CDR3 comprises 13 residues. From germline, CDR1 is MGHRA and CDR2 YSYEKL. Deletions cut 3 bases from V and 0 bases from J, with 6 bases between.

This clonotype has at least ten counts. V is TRBV5-5 and J is TRBJ2-5, with 7 bases identical to TRBD2. The V and J ends lost 2 bases and 1 base, in that order; junction bases with no gene match: 2. The CDR3 is made up of 14 amino acids. Germline V gene data show CDR1 as SGHKS and CDR2 as YYEKEE (reference sequence). CDR3 DNA sequence: TGTGCCAGCAGCTTCCGGGAGGCCCAAGAGACCCAGTACTTC. This codes for CASSFREAQETQYF.

This clonotype was recorded many times. The chain combines TRBV2 with TRBJ2-5, with a possible D match to TRBD1 (6 bases). The CDR3 is 13 amino acids. Trimming stripped 6 bases from V and 6 bases from J, with 14 bases between. Germline V gives CDR1 SNHLY, CDR2 FYNNEI. The CDR3 protein is CASSRTATKTQYF. The CDR3 DNA is TGTGCCAGCAGCAGGACAGCCACGAAGACCCAGTACTTC. Drawing the rest from reference TRBV2 and TRBJ2-5, the complete variable domain is EPEVTQTPSHQVTQMGQEVILRCVPISNHLYFYWYRQILGQKVEFLVSFYNNEISEKSEIFDDQFSVERPDGSNFTLKIRSTKLEDSAMYFCASSRTATKTQYFGPGTRLLVL.

This clonotype was seen repeatedly, ten times or more. The chain uses TRBV11-2 and TRBJ2-7, with D uncertain. The CDR3 sequence is 12 residues long. Trimming removed 3 bases at V and 4 bases at J, with 7 bases between. Germline CDR1 reads SGHAT; CDR2 reads FQNNGV. CDR3 bases: TGTGCCAGCAGCTTCATTAGGTACGAGCAGTACTTC. This encodes CASSFIRYEQYF.

At least ten counts were recorded for this clonotype. This rearrangement joins TRBV15 to TRBJ1-5; D call uncertain. With 6 bases removed from V and 4 bases from J, the gap between germline ends came to 13 bases. Germline CDR1 reads LNHNV; CDR2 reads YYDKDF (reference sequence). This CDR3 is 14 amino acids long. This CDR3 reads CATRAGRVNQPQHF. For the CDR3, the DNA is TGTGCCACCAGAGCGGGGAGGGTAAATCAGCCCCAGCATTTT.

This clonotype was seen many times. The DNA for the CDR3 is TGTGCCAGCAGCAGTAGGGCCGGTACCTATGGCTACACCTTC. Translated, it gives CASSSRAGTYGYTF. The rearrangement links TRBV5-4 to TRBJ1-2, with D unclear. The CDR3 extends over 14 amino acids. The germline V gene has CDR1 SGHNT and CDR2 YYREEE (reference sequence). The V end lost 4 bases, the J end lost 4 bases, and 14 bases lay between the germline ends.

This clonotype was picked up many times. The chain recombines TRBV29-1 with TRBJ2-5, with D possibly TRBD1 on 5 matching bases. Germline V gives CDR1 SQVTM, CDR2 ANQGSEA. This CDR3 is 13 amino acids long. V was cut by 8 bases and J by 3 bases, with 16 bases left in between. CDR3 sequence reads: CSFVQGRKETQYF. The CDR3, as DNA: TGCAGCTTTGTGCAGGGTCGAAAAGAGACCCAGTACTTC.

This clonotype appeared many times. The chain links TRBV10-3 to TRBJ2-5; D is uncertain. Trimming left V 5 bases short and J 3 bases short, with 16 bases between. Looked up from germline, CDR1 is ENHRY and CDR2 is SYGVKD. There are 15 residues in the CDR3. This CDR3 is CAISPPPGQKETQYF. DNA of the CDR3: TGTGCCATCAGTCCACCCCCGGGTCAGAAAGAGACCCAGTACTTC.

The chain joins TRBV18 to TRBJ1-1; D might be TRBD1 (5 bases). Germline V gene data show CDR1 as KGHSH and CDR2 as LQKENI. V lost 0 bases, J lost 6 bases, and 23 bases lay in between. This CDR3 has 18 amino acids. CDR3 loop: CASSPPVRGLSCRAEAFF. For the CDR3, the DNA is TGTGCCAGCTCACCACCGGTCCGGGGGTTAAGTTGCCGGGCTGAAGCTTTCTTT.

This clonotype has more than one count but fewer than ten. V usage is TRBV20-1 and J usage is TRBJ2-5; the D gene is possibly TRBD1 (5 bases). V was pared by 0 bases and J by 2 bases, with 13 bases between. CDR1 is DFQATT, CDR2 SNEGSKA, per germline (reference sequence). The CDR3 contains 15 residues. This CDR3 is CSARDPRAEQETQYF. The CDR3 coding sequence is TGCAGTGCTAGAGATCCCAGGGCAGAACAAGAGACCCAGTACTTC.

As regards this clonotype: A much larger clonotype is one base distant, so this may be a read error. Written as DNA, the CDR3 is TGTGTCAGCACCCTCCGGGGGGAGGGACGGATGTCCTACGAGCAGTACTTC. Amino acids: CVSTLRGEGRMSYEQYF. V is TRBV21-1 and J is TRBJ2-7; no DNA check was done on the table's D call, TRBD2. TRBV21-1 constitutes a pseudogene. This CDR3 spans 17 amino acids.

This clonotype was detected many times. The chain couples TRBV11-2 to TRBJ2-7; 9 bases line up with TRBD2. CDR1 SGHAT and CDR2 FQNNGV come from the germline V gene. V shed 5 bases and J 2 bases; nucleotides not matched to a gene: 13. CDR3 length: 17 residues. The CDR3 sequence: CASSLIHSGRFPYEQYF. CDR3 DNA sequence: TGTGCCAGCAGCCTTATTCATAGCGGGAGATTCCCCTACGAGCAGTACTTC.

This clonotype showed up many times. This rearrangement joins TRBV19 to TRBJ2-2; a possible D gene is TRBD2 (5 bases). Germline V lookup: CDR1 LNHDA, CDR2 SQIVND (reference sequence). CDR3 length: 15 residues. Trimming left V 10 bases short and J 7 bases short, with 22 bases between. The CDR3 loop reads CATSPLRRGSGELFF. The DNA of the CDR3 is TGTGCCACCTCACCCCTACGGAGAGGGAGCGGGGAGCTGTTTTTT.

This clonotype showed up many times. J is TRBJ2-5 and V is TRBV5-1; D remains ambiguous. This CDR3 comprises 13 residues. Trimming pared 4 bases from V and 2 bases from J, leaving 9 bases between. Germline CDR1 reads SGHRS; CDR2 reads YFSETQ. For the CDR3, the DNA is TGCGCCAGCAGCCAATCTAATCAAGAGACCCAGTACTTC. This encodes CASSQSNQETQYF.